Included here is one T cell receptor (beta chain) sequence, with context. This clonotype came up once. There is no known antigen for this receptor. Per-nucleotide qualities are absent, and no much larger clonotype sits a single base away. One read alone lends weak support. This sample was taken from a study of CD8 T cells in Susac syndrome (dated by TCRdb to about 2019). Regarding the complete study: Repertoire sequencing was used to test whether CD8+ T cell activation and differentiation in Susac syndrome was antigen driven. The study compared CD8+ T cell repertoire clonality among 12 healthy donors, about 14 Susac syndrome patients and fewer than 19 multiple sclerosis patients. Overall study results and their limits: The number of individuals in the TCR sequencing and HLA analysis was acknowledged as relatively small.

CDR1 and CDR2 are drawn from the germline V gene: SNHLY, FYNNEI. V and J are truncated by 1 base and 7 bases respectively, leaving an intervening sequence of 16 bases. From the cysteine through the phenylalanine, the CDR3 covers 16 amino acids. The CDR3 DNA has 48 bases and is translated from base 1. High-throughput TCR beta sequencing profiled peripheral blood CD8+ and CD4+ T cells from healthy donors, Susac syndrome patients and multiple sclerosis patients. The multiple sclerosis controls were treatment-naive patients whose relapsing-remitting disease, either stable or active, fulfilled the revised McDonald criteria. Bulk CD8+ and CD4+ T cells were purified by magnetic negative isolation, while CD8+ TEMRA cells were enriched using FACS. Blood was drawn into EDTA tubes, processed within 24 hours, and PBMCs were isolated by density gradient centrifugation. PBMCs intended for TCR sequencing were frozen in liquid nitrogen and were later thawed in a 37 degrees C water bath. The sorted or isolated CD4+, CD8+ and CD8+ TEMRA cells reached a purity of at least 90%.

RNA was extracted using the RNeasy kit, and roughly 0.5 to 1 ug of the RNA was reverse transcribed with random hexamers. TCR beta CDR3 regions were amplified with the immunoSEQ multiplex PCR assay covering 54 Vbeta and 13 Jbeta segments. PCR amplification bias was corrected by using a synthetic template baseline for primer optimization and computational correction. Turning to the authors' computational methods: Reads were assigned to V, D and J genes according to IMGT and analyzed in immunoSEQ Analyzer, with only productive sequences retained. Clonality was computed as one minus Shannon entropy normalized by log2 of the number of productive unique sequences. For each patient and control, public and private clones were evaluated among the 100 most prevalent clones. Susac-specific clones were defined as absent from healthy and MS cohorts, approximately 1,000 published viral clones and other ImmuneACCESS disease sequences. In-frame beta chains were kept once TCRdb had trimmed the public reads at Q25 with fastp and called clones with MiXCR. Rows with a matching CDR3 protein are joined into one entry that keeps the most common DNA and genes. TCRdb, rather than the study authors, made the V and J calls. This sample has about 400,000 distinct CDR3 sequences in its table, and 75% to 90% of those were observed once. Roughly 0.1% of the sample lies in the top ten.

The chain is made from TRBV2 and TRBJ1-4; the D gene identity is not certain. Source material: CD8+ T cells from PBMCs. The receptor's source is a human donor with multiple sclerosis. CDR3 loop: CASSEGAARMAEKLFF. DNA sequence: TGTGCCAGCAGTGAAGGTGCGGCCAGGATGGCTGAAAAACTGTTTTTT.